The 8 T cell receptor beta chains given below trace back to one sample, sequenced in a study of beta chain features in type 1 diabetes. Every bit of the isolated RNA underwent reverse transcription, so sequencing read expressed TCRB transcripts. Repertoires were generated with immunoSEQ multiplex PCR, while TCRdb's copy carries only in-frame clones and drops some. Of 300,000 to 350,000 clones in the sample, approximately 13% were seen once. Antigens for these TCRs are unknown. Study results and caveats: TCRB CDR3s were moderately but significantly shorter in Type 1 diabetes patients in all four CD4+ subsets.

The sequencing sample was made of naive CD4+ T cells from blood. The receptors shown here come from a woman aged 18-29 years with type 1 diabetes.

This clone was seen only a few times. The rearrangement uses TRBV9 and TRBJ1-3; no reliable D call. Trimming took off 4 bases at V and 8 bases at J, with 16 bases between the two ends. The CDR3 spans 14 residues. CDR1 is SGDLS, CDR2 YYNGEE, per germline. CDR3 residues: CASSSRDTRDTIYF. In DNA form, the CDR3 reads TGTGCCAGCAGCTCCCGAGATACGAGGGACACCATATATTTT.

This clone was picked up a small number of times. V is TRBV10-3 and J is TRBJ1-1; 10 nucleotides line up with TRBD1. The V gene end was trimmed by 6 bases and the J gene end by 6 bases; junction bases not matched to a gene: 13. CDR3 length: 16 amino acids. Germline-derived CDR1 and CDR2 are ENHRY and SYGVKD. CDR3: CAIRGQGPGLRAEAFF. The CDR3 DNA reads TGTGCCATCAGGGGACAGGGGCCCGGCCTTCGGGCTGAAGCTTTCTTT.

The chain uses TRBV18 and TRBJ2-5, with 7 bases that match TRBD1. The V segment lost 6 bases and the J segment 2 bases; nucleotides outside the gene matches: 6. This CDR3 is 14 amino acids long. The germline V gene has CDR1 KGHSH and CDR2 LQKENI. CDR3 amino acids: CASSAQGIQETQYF. Written as DNA, the CDR3 is TGTGCCAGCTCCGCACAGGGGATACAAGAGACCCAGTACTTC. Full variable domain (rest looked up from reference TRBV18 and TRBJ2-5): NAGVMQNPRHLVRRRGQEARLRCSPMKGHSHVYWYRQLPEEGLKFMVYLQKENIIDESGMPKERFSAEFPKEGPSILRIQQVVRGDSAAYFCASSAQGIQETQYFGPGTRLLVL.

In its sample, this clone was seen a few times. V usage is TRBV27 and J usage is TRBJ2-7; 8 bases are a match to TRBD1. CDR1 and CDR2 (germline): MNHEY, SMNVEV (reference sequence). V was pared by 6 bases and J by 5 bases, with 12 bases of the junction left unmatched. This CDR3 has 15 amino acids. Here the CDR3 reads CASSFSDRVADEQYF. In DNA, the CDR3 is TGTGCCAGCAGCTTTTCGGACAGGGTTGCAGACGAGCAGTACTTC.

This clone was found a few times. The rearrangement links TRBV7-9 to TRBJ2-3; 10 positions match TRBD2. CDR3 length equals 15 residues. V lost 5 bases, J lost 2 bases, and 4 bases stayed unmatched. From germline, CDR1 is SEHNR and CDR2 FQNEAQ (reference sequence). The CDR3 protein is CASSAGTSVTDTQYF. The CDR3 DNA reads TGTGCCAGCAGCGCCGGGACTAGCGTCACAGATACGCAGTATTTT.

The V gene is TRBV27, the J gene TRBJ2-1; TRBD2 matches at 8 bases. Germline lookup yields CDR1 MNHEY and CDR2 SMNVEV (reference sequence). The trim removed 7 bases at V and 4 bases at J, leaving 9 bases unmatched. The length of the CDR3 is 15 residues. In DNA form, the CDR3 reads TGTGCCAGCAATGAATCGACTAGCGTTTACAATGAGCAGTTCTTC. Translation: CASNESTSVYNEQFF.

Details on this clone: One end of the junction varies from germline; a read error may be responsible. The chain joins TRBV4-2 to TRBJ2-2; TRBD2 might be the D (5 bases). CDR1 and CDR2 (germline): LGHNA, YNFKEQ. The CDR3 has 17 amino acids. The CDR3 bases are TGTGCCAGCAGTCAAGGATATGTGGGAGCAGACACCGGGGAGCTGTTTTTT. This translates into CASSQGYVGADTGELFF.

This clone was seen a handful of times. The rearrangement joins TRBV29-1 to TRBJ1-1; D gene uncertain. Between the trimmed V and J ends, which lost 7 bases and 6 bases, there was a span of 15 bases. Per the germline V gene, CDR1 is SQVTM and CDR2 is ANQGSEA. The CDR3 covers 12 residues. The CDR3 region is CSALRAPPEAFF. The CDR3, as DNA: TGCAGCGCTTTGAGGGCCCCCCCTGAAGCTTTCTTT.